This TCR beta chain was captured in a study of siplizumab effects on memory and regulatory T cells (dated by TCRdb to about 2019). Notes on the research overall: The study looked at the effect of siplizumab, an anti-CD2 antibody, on alloreactive T-cell subsets in allogeneic mixed lymphocyte reactions made from human PBMCs. The paper's findings and limits, for the study overall: The cumulative frequency of alloreactive sequences that could be traced back to unstimulated CD4+ memory T cells was significantly reduced by siplizumab. No functional confirmation was obtained for the suppressive function of proliferating Tregs from siplizumab cultures. Greater diversity appeared to be present in unstimulated naive T cells than in memory T cells, and a substantial contribution to the alloresponse seemed to be made by naive cells. In reactions with siplizumab, an average of around 70% of mappable alloreactive CD4+ clones were Treg-derived, compared with roughly 26% in control reactions. About 80-97% of proliferating CD4+ or CD8+ clones could not be given a naive or memory phenotype. Because sequences below about 10^-5 frequency were poorly captured, only a minor fraction of alloreactive clones could be mapped to unstimulated subsets.

The protocol used for the library was the immunoSEQ multiplex PCR assay. Roughly 9.8 x 10^4 TCR templates per sample were assayed on the deep sequencing platform. Genomic DNA extracted from sorted T cells was used for TCRbeta CDR3 sequencing. As for how the authors treated the data: The R programming language was used for the clonal analysis of the TCRbeta CDR3 data. Alloreactive CD4+ and CD8+ clones were identified by comparing unstimulated samples to CFSE-low samples taken after the reaction. By matching sequences to the repertoires of sorted unstimulated Treg and non-Treg cells, each alloreactive CD4+ clone was assigned a regulatory or non-regulatory origin. The clones in this table, taken by TCRdb from immuneACCESS, are in-frame only. Not every clone is retained; where verified, under half of the shortfall comes from an unresolved V gene, and the cause of the rest is unknown. The DNA gave D and trimming, while V, J and clone size come from that table. A total of approximately 100,000 clones appear in this sample, 75% to 95% of them only once. Roughly 2.7% of the sample comes from the top ten.

Sorted unstimulated T cells and proliferating T cells recovered from mixed lymphocyte reactions were subjected to TCRbeta CDR3 sequencing. Fresh whole blood from approximately ten HLA-typed healthy donors was used to isolate PBMCs. The CDR3 holds 20 amino acids from the cysteine to the phenylalanine. The retained sequence is limited to the CDR3, 60 bases, with the frame set at the first base. This clone occurred once. What antigen it recognizes has not been identified. There are no base qualities to consult, and no much larger clone falls within one base. The receptor chain draws on TRBV1 and TRBJ2-4; the table gives TRBD2 as D, unverified against the DNA. TRBV1 has pseudogene status. The TCR sequence derives from a human donor in good health. Some clones in this sample may be carry-over from other donors' samples. Sequenced sample: CD4+ T cells sorted from blood. The CDR3 region has the sequence CTSSPPRTSGRAGAKNIQYF. At the DNA level, the sequence is TGCACCAGCAGCCCGCCCCGGACTAGCGGGAGGGCCGGGGCCAAAAACATTCAGTACTTC.